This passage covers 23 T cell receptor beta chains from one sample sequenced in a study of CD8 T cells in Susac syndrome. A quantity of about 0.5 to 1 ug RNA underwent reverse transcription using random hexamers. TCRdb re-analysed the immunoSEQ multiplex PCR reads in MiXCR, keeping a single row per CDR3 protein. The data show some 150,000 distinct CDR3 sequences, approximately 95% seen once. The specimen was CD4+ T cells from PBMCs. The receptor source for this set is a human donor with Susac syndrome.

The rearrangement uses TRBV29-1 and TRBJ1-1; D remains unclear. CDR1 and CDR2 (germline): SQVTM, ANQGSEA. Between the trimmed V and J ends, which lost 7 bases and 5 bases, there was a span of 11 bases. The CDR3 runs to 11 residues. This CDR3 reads CSARGGTEAFF. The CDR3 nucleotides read TGCAGCGCCCGGGGTGGAACTGAAGCTTTCTTT.

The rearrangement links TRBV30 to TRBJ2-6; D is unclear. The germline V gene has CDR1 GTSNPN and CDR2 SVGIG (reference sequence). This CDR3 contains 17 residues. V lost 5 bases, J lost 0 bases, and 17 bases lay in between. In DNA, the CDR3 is TGTGCCTGGTCGATTGGGTGGACGACCTCTGGGGCCAACGTCCTGACTTTC. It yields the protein CAWSIGWTTSGANVLTF.

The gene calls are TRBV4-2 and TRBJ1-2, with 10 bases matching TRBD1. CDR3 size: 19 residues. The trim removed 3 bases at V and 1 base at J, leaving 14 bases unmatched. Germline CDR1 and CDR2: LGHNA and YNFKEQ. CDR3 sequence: CASSQENVQRDRGNYGYTF. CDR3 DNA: TGTGCCAGCAGCCAGGAAAATGTACAGAGGGACAGGGGTAACTATGGCTACACCTTC.

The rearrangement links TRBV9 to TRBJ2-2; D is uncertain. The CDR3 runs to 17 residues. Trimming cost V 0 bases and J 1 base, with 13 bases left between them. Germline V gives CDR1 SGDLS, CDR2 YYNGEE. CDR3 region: CASSVGPVKGNTGELFF. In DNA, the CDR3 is TGTGCCAGCAGCGTAGGACCGGTGAAGGGGAACACCGGGGAGCTGTTTTTT.

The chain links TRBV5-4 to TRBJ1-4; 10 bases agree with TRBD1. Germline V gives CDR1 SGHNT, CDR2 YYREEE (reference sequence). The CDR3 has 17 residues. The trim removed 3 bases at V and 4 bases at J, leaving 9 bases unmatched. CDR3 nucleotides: TGTGCCAGCAGCTCGAGACAGGGGGCGCGGGTTAATGAAAAACTGTTTTTT. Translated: CASSSRQGARVNEKLFF.

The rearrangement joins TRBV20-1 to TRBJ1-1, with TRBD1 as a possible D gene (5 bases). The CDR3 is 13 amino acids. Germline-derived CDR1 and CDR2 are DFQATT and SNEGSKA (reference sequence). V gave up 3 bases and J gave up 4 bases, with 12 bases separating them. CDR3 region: CSARRQGGTEAFF. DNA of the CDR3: TGCAGTGCTAGGCGCCAGGGAGGCACTGAAGCTTTCTTT.

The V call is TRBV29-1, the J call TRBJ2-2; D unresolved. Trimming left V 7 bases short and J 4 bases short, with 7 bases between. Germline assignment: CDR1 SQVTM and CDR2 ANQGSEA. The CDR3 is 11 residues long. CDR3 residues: CSGRGTGELFF. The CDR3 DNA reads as TGCAGCGGTCGAGGCACCGGGGAGCTGTTTTTT.

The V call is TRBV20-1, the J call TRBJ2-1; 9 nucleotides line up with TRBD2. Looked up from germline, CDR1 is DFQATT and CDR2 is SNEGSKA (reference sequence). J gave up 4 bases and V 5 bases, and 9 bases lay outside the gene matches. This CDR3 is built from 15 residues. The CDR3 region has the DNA TGCAGTGCTCAGCAAAGCGGGAGGAGTTACAATGAGCAGTTCTTC. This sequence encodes CSAQQSGRSYNEQFF.

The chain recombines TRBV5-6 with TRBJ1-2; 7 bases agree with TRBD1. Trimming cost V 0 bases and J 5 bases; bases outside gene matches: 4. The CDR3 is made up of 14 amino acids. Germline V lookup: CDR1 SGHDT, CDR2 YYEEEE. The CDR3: CASSLVDREYGYTF. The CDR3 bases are TGTGCCAGCAGCTTGGTCGACAGGGAGTATGGCTACACCTTC.

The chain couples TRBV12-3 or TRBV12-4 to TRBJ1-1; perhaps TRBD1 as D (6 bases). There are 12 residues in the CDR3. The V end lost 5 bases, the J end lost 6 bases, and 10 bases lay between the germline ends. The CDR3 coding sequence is TGTGCCAGCAGTCGTCAGGGGTCTGAAGCTTTCTTT. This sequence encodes CASSRQGSEAFF.

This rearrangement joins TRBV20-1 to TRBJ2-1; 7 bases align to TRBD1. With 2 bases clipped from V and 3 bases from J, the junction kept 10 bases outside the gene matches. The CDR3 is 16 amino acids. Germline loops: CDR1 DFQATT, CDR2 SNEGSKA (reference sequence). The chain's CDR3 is CSARLTQGERYNEQFF. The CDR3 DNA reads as TGCAGTGCTAGACTTACCCAGGGGGAACGCTACAATGAGCAGTTCTTC.

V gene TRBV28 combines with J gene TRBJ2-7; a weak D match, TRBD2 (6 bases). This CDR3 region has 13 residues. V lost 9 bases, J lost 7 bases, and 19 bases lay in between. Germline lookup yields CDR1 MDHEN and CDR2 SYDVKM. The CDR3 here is CASDFLNGGEQYF. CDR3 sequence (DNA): TGTGCCAGTGATTTTTTAAACGGGGGTGAGCAGTACTTC.

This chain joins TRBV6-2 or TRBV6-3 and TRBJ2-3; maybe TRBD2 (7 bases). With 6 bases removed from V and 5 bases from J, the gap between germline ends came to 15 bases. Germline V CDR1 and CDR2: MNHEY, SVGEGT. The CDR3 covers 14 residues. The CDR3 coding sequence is TGTGCCAGCAGAGATTGGGGAGGGGGAGATACGCAGTATTTT. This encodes CASRDWGGGDTQYF.

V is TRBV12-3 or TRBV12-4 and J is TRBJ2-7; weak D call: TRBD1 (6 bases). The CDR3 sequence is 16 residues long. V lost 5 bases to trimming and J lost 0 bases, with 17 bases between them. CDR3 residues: CASSPKGAQGSYEQYF. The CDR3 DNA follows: TGTGCCAGCAGTCCCAAAGGTGCACAGGGCTCCTACGAGCAGTACTTC.

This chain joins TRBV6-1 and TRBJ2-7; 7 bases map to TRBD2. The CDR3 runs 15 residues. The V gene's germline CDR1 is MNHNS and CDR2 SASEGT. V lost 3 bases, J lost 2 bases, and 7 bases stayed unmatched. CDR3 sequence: CASSDWGGRPYEQYF. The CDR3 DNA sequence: TGTGCCAGCAGTGATTGGGGGGGTCGCCCCTACGAGCAGTACTTC.

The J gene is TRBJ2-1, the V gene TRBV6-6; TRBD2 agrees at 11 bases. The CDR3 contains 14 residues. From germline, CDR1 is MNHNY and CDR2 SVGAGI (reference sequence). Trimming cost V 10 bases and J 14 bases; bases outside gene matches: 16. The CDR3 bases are TGTGCCACCATGCTGGGTAGCGGGGGGGCATCTGAGTTCTTC. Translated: CATMLGSGGASEFF.

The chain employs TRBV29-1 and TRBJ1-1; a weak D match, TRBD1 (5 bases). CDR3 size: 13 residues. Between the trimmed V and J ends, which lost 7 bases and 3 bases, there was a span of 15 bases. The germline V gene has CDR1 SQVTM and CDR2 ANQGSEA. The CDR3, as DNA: TGCAGCGGCCTCAGACAGAAGGACACTGAAGCTTTCTTT. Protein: CSGLRQKDTEAFF.

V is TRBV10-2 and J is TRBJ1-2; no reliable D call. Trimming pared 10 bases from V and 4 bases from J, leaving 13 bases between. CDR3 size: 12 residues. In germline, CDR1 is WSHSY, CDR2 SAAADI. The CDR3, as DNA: TGCGCCACCATGAAGGATAGCTATGGCTACACCTTC. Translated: CATMKDSYGYTF.

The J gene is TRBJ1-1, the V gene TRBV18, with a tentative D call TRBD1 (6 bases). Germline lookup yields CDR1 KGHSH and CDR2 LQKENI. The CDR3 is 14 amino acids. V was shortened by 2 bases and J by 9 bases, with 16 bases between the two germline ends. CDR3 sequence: CASSPSRQEKKAFF. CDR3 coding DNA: TGTGCCAGCTCACCAAGCCGACAGGAGAAAAAAGCTTTCTTT.

CDR3 nucleotide sequence: TGTGCCAGCAGCCCTCGAGAGACGAACACTGAAGCTTTCTTT. Encoded protein: CASSPRETNTEAFF. The chain employs TRBV4-2 and TRBJ1-1; D is unclear. The V gene lost 4 bases and the J gene lost 1 base, with 10 bases spanning the gap. The CDR3 length is 14 residues. CDR1 is LGHNA, CDR2 YNFKEQ, per germline.

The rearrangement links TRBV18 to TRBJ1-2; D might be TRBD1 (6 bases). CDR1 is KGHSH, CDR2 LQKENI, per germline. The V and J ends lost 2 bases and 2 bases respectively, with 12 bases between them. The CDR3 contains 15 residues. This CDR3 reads CASSPSGGRNYGYTF. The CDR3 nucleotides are TGTGCCAGCTCACCATCGGGGGGGCGAAACTATGGCTACACCTTC.

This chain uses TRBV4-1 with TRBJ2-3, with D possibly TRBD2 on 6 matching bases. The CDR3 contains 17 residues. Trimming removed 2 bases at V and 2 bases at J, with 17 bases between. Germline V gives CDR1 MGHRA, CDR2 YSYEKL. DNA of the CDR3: TGCGCCAGCAGCCAAAGGCGTGGGACTGGACACACAGATACGCAGTATTTT. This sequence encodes CASSQRRGTGHTDTQYF.

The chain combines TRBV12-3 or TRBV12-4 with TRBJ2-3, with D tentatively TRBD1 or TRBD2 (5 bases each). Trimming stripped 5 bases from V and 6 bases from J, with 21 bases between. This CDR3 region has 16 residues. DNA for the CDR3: TGTGCCAGCAGTCCGTACCATCCGGGACGGAGGGATACGCAGTATTTT. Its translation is CASSPYHPGRRDTQYF.